Given below is one T cell receptor beta chain in context. This sample is drawn from a study of blood T cell repertoires in COVID-19. On the study more broadly: The United States, Italy and Spain were the sources of the acute and convalescent COVID-19 samples. T cells, B-cell-depleted T cells, or PBMCs provided the cDNA or gDNA that served as material.

This CDR3 region has 16 residues. The germline gives CDR1 SGHRS, CDR2 YFSETQ. V shed 0 bases and J 0 bases; nucleotides not matched to a gene: 4. TCRdb's copy holds only in-frame clones and misses some; the assay was immunoSEQ multiplex PCR. Of approximately 160,000 clones detected, around four fifths appear once; the ten largest clones hold 8%. The material sequenced was PBMCs or T cells enriched from blood (not recorded which). This chain links TRBV5-1 with TRBJ2-3; 7 bases map to TRBD2. The receptor was derived from a woman between 50 and 59 years old who had recovered from COVID-19. The DNA for the CDR3 is TGCGCCAGCAGCTTGGGCGGGACTAAAAGCACAGATACGCAGTATTTT. Translated, it gives CASSLGGTKSTDTQYF.